This TCR beta chain was observed in a study of cytotoxic CD8 clonotypes in ibrutinib-treated CLL. Study summary: Patients: over 9 relapsed/refractory, 15 treatment-naive, roughly 17 IGHV unmutated.

The V segment lost 1 base and the J segment 7 bases; nucleotides outside the gene matches: 6. This CDR3 is 16 amino acids long. Germline CDR1 MNHNY, CDR2 SVGAGI (reference sequence). Produced via immunoSEQ multiplex PCR; TCRdb's table is partial and in-frame only. The top ten clones hold approximately 6% of a sample with a few hundred thousand clones, 60% to 80% of them seen once. Investigators sourced about 2 micrograms of genomic DNA from cryopreserved PBMCs for TCR beta libraries. This TCR was recovered from a human donor with chronic lymphocytic leukemia. This material consisted of PBMCs, taken after 36 months of ibrutinib treatment. The rearrangement uses TRBV6-6 and TRBJ2-1; 11 nucleotides match TRBD1. The CDR3 protein is CASSYFRDRGVNEQFF. CDR3 nucleotide sequence: TGTGCCAGCAGTTACTTCCGGGACAGGGGGGTTAATGAGCAGTTCTTC.